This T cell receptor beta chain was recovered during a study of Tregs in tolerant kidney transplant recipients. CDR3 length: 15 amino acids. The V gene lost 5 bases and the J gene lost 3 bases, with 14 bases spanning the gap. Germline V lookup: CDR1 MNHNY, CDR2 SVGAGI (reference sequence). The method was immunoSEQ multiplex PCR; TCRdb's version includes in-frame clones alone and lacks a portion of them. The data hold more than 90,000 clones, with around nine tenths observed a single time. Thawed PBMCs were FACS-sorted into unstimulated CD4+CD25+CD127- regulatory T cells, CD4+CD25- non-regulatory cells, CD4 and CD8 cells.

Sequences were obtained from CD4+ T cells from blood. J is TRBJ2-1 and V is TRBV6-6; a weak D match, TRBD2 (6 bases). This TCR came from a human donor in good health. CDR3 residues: CASSPGRGGYNEQFF. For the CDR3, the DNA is TGTGCCAGCAGTCCAGGGCGGGGAGGCTACAATGAGCAGTTCTTC.